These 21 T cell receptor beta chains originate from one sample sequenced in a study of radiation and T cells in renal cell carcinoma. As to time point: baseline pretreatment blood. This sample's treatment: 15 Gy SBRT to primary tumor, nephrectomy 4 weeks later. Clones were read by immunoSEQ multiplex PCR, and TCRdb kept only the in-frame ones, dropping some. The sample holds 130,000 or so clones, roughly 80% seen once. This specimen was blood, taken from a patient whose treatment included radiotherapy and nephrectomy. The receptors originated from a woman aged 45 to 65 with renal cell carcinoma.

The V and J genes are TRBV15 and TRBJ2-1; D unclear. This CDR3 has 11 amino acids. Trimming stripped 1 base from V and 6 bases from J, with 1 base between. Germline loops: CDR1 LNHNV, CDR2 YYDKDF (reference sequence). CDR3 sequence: CATSRVNEQFF. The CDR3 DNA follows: TGTGCCACCAGCAGAGTCAATGAGCAGTTCTTC.

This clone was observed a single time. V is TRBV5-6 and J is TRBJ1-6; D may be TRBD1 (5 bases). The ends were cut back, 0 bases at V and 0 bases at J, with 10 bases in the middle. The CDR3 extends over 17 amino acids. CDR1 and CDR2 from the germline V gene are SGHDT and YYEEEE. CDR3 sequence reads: CASSLDRLSSYNSPLHF. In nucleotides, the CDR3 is TGTGCCAGCAGCTTGGACAGGTTGAGCTCCTATAATTCACCCCTCCACTTT.

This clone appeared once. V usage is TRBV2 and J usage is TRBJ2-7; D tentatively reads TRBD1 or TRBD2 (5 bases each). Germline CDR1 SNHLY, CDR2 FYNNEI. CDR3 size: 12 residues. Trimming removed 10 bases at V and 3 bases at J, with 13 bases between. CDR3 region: CANAGAYYEQYF. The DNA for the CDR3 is TGTGCCAACGCCGGGGCCTACTACGAGCAGTACTTC.

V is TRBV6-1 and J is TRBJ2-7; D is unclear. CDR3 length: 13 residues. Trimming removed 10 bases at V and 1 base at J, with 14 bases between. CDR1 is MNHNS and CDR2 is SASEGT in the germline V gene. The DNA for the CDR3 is TGTGCCATATACCGAGACGGATCCTACGAGCAGTACTTC. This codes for CAIYRDGSYEQYF.

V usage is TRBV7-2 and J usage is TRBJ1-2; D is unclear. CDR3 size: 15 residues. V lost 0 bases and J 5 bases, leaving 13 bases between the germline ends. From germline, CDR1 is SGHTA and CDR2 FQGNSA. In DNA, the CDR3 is TGTGCCAGCAGCTTAGCTGGCAGCGGGCTTTATGGCTACACCTTC. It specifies CASSLAGSGLYGYTF.

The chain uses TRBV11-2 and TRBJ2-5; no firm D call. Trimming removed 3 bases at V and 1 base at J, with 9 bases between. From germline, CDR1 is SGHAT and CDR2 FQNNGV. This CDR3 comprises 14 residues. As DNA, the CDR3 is TGTGCCAGCAGCTTTCTAGGTATCCAAGAGACCCAGTACTTC. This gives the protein CASSFLGIQETQYF.

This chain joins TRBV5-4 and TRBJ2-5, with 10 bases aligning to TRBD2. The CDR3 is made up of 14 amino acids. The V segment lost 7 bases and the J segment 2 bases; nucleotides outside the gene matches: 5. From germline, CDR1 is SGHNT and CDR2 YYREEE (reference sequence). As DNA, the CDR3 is TGTGCCAGCCAGCGAGCGGGGGGGCAAGAGACCCAGTACTTC. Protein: CASQRAGGQETQYF.

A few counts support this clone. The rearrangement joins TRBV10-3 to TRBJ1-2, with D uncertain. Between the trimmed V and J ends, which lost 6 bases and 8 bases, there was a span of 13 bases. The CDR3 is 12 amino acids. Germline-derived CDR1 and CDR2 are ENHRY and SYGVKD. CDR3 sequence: CAIRVDEGGYTF. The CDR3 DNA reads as TGTGCCATCAGGGTGGACGAAGGGGGCTACACCTTC.

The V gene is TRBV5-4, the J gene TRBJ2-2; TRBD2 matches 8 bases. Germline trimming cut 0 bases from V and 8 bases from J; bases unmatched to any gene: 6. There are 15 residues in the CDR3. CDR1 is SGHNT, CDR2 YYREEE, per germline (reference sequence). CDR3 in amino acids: CASSLASGSGGELFF. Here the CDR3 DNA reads TGTGCCAGCAGCTTGGCAAGCGGGAGCGGTGGGGAGCTGTTTTTT.

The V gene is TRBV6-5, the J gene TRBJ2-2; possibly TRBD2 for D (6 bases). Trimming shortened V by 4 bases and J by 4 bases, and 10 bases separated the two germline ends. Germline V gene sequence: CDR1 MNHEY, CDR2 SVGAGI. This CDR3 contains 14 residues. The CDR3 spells CASSSSTSTGELFF. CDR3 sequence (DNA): TGTGCCAGCAGTTCGTCGACTAGCACCGGGGAGCTGTTTTTT.

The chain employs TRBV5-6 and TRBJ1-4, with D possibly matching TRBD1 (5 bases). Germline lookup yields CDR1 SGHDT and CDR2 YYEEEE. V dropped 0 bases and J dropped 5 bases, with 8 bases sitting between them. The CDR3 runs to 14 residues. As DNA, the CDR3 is TGTGCCAGCAGCTTGGGACAGAGAAATGAAAAACTGTTTTTT. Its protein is CASSLGQRNEKLFF.

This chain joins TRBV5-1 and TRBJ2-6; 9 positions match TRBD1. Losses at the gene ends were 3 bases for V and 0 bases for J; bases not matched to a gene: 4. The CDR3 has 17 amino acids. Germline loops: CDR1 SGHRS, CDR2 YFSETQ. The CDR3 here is CASSSDRGFSGANVLTF. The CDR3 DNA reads TGCGCCAGCAGCTCGGACAGGGGTTTCTCTGGGGCCAACGTCCTGACTTTC. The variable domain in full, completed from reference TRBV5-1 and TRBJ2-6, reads KAGVTQTPRYLIKTRGQQVTLSCSPISGHRSVSWYQQTPGQGLQFLFEYFSETQRNKGNFPGRFSGRQFSNSRSEMNVSTLELGDSALYLCASSSDRGFSGANVLTFGAGSRLTVL.

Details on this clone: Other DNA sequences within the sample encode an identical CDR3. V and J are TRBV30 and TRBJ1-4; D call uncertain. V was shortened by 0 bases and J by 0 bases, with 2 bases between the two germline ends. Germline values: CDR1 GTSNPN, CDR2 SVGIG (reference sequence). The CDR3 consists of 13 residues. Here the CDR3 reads CAWSVATNEKLFF. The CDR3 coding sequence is TGTGCCTGGAGTGTAGCAACTAATGAAAAACTGTTTTTT.

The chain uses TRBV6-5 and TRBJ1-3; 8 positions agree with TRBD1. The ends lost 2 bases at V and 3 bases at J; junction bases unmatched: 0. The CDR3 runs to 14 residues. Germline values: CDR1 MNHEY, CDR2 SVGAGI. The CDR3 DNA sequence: TGTGCCAGCAGTTACGACAGGGGTGGAAACACCATATATTTT. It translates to CASSYDRGGNTIYF.

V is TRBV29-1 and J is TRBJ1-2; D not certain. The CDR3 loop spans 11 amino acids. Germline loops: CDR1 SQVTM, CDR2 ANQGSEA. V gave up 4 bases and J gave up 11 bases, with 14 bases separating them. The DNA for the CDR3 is TGCAGCGTTGGGTTGTCCTGGGAGTACACCTTC. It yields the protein CSVGLSWEYTF.

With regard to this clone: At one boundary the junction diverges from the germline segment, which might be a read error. The CDR3 bases are TGTGCCAGCAGGCTGGACAGGGCGTCCTACGAGCAGTGCTTC. Protein: CASRLDRASYEQCF. The V gene is TRBV5-4, the J gene TRBJ2-7; TRBD1 aligns across 8 bases. The CDR3 runs 14 residues. Germline V CDR1 and CDR2: SGHNT, YYREEE (reference sequence).

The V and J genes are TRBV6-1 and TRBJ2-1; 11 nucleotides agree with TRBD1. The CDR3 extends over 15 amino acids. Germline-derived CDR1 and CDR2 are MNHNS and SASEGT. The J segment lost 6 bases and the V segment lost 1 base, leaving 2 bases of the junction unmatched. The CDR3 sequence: CASSEGTGGPNEQFF. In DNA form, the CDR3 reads TGTGCCAGCAGTGAAGGGACAGGGGGCCCCAATGAGCAGTTCTTC.

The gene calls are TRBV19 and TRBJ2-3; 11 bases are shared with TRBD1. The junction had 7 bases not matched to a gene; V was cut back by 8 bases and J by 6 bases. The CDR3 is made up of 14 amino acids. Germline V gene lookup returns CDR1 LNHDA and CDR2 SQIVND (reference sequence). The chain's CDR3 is CASLRDRGSDTQYF. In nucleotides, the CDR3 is TGTGCCAGTCTCCGGGACAGGGGGTCGGATACGCAGTATTTT.

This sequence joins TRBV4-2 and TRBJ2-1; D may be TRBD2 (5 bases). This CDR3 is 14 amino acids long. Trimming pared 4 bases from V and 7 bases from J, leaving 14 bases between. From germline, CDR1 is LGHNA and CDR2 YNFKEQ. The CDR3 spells CASSRDLASNEQFF. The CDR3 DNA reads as TGTGCCAGCAGCCGAGACCTAGCATCGAATGAGCAGTTCTTC.

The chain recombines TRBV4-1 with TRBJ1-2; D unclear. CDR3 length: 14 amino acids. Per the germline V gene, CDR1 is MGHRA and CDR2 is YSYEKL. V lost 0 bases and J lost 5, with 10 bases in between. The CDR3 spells CASSQEREKYGYTF. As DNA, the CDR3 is TGCGCCAGCAGCCAAGAAAGGGAAAAATATGGCTACACCTTC.

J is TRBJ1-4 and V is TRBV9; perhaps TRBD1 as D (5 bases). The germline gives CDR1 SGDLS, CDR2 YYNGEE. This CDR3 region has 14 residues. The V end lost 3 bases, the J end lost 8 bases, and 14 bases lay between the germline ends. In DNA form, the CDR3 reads TGTGCCAGCAGCGCCGGGGACCCCTACGAAAAACTGTTTTTT. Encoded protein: CASSAGDPYEKLFF.